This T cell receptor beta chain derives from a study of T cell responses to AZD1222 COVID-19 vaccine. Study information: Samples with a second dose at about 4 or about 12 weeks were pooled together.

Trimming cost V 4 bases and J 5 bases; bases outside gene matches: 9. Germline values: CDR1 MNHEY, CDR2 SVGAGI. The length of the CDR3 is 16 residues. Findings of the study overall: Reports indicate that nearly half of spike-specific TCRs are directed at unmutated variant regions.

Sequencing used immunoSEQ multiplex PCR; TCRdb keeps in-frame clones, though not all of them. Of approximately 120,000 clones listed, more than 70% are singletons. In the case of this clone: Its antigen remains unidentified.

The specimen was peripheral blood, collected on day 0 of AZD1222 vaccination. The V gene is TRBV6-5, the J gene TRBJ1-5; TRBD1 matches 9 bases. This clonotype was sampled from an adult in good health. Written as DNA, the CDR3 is TGTGCCAGCAGTTCCGGACAGGGGTATCGACATCAGCCCCAGCATTTT. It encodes CASSSGQGYRHQPQHF.